The next 17 T cell receptor beta chains were all read from a single sample in a study of beta chain features in type 1 diabetes. As every portion of the isolated RNA was reverse transcribed, the sequencing read expressed TCRB transcripts. The assay was immunoSEQ multiplex PCR, and TCRdb's table has in-frame clones only and misses some. The data contain over 100,000 clones, 30% to 40% of them seen just once; the ten biggest clones take up about 0.063%. The specimen was stem cell memory CD4+ T cells from blood. The source of these receptors is a woman younger than 30 in good health.

The chain carries TRBV6-5 and TRBJ1-4, with D possibly TRBD1 on 6 matching bases. CDR3 length: 15 amino acids. The germline V and J ends were trimmed by 6 bases and 8 bases, with 19 bases remaining between them. Germline lookup yields CDR1 MNHEY and CDR2 SVGAGI. The CDR3 loop is CASRPRGHRWEKLFF. The CDR3, as DNA: TGTGCCAGCAGACCAAGGGGACATAGGTGGGAAAAACTGTTTTTT.

This clone turned up a few times. The V call is TRBV11-2, the J call TRBJ2-1, with TRBD2 matching 15 bases. The germline CDR1 and CDR2 sequences are SGHAT and FQNNGV. The trim removed 1 base at V and 7 bases at J, leaving 11 bases unmatched. This CDR3 region has 19 residues. This CDR3 is CASSLVWGLAGGGRNEQFF. The CDR3 nucleotides read TGTGCCAGCAGCTTAGTGTGGGGACTAGCGGGAGGAGGAAGAAATGAGCAGTTCTTC.

The CDR3 spells CASSSAGIAGGYAYEQYF. DNA of the CDR3: TGCGCCAGCAGCTCGGCTGGGATAGCGGGAGGTTACGCCTACGAGCAGTACTTC. The gene calls are TRBV5-1 and TRBJ2-7; 10 bases map to TRBD2. Germline loops: CDR1 SGHRS, CDR2 YFSETQ. The CDR3 has 18 residues. Trimming removed 3 bases from V and 2 bases from J; junction bases left unmatched: 14.

The chain links TRBV15 to TRBJ2-4; tentative D call: TRBD2 (5 bases). Per germline, CDR1 LNHNV and CDR2 YYDKDF (reference sequence). The CDR3 contains 17 residues. V lost 2 bases, J lost 1 base, and 15 bases lay in between. The CDR3 here is CATSRYGDANAKNIQYF. Here the CDR3 DNA reads TGTGCCACCAGCAGATACGGGGATGCCAACGCCAAAAACATTCAGTACTTC.

This rearrangement joins TRBV4-1 to TRBJ1-5, with a tentative D call TRBD1 (6 bases). The CDR3 has 16 amino acids. V was clipped by 4 bases and J by 3 bases, with 16 bases between them. CDR1 and CDR2 (germline): MGHRA, YSYEKL. CDR3: CASSPQAGANNQPQHF. The CDR3 DNA follows: TGCGCCAGCAGCCCCCAGGCAGGGGCAAACAATCAGCCCCAGCATTTT.

On this clone itself: Additional DNA sequences in this sample encode the identical CDR3. This chain links TRBV6-1 with TRBJ2-1; 10 bases are shared with TRBD2. The V and J ends lost 6 bases and 9 bases, in that order; junction bases with no gene match: 11. The CDR3 has 15 residues. Germline V lookup: CDR1 MNHNS, CDR2 SASEGT. The CDR3 DNA is TGTGCCAGCAGACTAGAGGGACTAGCGTTCGCTGAGCAGTTCTTC. Translation: CASRLEGLAFAEQFF.

This rearrangement joins TRBV6-5 to TRBJ2-1; D gene uncertain. V lost 2 bases and J 8 bases, leaving 7 bases between the germline ends. The V gene's germline CDR1 is MNHEY and CDR2 SVGAGI. This CDR3 contains 12 residues. CDR3 nucleotide sequence: TGTGCCAGCAGTTACATTGGGCATGAGCAGTTCTTC. Translated: CASSYIGHEQFF.

This clone has a handful of counts. The J gene is TRBJ2-7, the V gene TRBV5-1; 8 positions agree with TRBD1. The CDR3 is made up of 15 amino acids. After removal of 3 bases from V and 6 bases from J, the junction contained 11 bases not matched to a gene. Germline V gene lookup returns CDR1 SGHRS and CDR2 YFSETQ. CDR3 coding DNA: TGCGCCAGCAGCTCAGACGGACAGGGAGGCGGCGAGCAGTACTTC. It is translated as CASSSDGQGGGEQYF. Supplemented by reference TRBV5-1 and TRBJ2-7, the full variable domain reads KAGVTQTPRYLIKTRGQQVTLSCSPISGHRSVSWYQQTPGQGLQFLFEYFSETQRNKGNFPGRFSGRQFSNSRSEMNVSTLELGDSALYLCASSSDGQGGGEQYFGPGTRLTVT.

This chain joins TRBV7-9 and TRBJ1-1, with 8 positions matching TRBD1. CDR1 and CDR2 from the germline V gene are SEHNR and FQNEAQ (reference sequence). V lost 4 bases to trimming and J lost 4 bases; unmatched junction nucleotides: 11. CDR3 size: 16 residues. The CDR3: CASSSTAAGGLTEAFF. CDR3 DNA sequence: TGTGCCAGCAGCTCCACGGCGGCAGGGGGCCTCACTGAAGCTTTCTTT.

V and J are TRBV6-5 and TRBJ2-3; 8 bases align to TRBD1. The length of the CDR3 is 15 residues. Looked up from germline, CDR1 is MNHEY and CDR2 is SVGAGI. The ends lost 4 bases at V and 6 bases at J; junction bases unmatched: 9. In nucleotides, the CDR3 is TGTGCCAGCAGTTTTCGACAGGGGAGGTGGGATACGCAGTATTTT. Translating gives CASSFRQGRWDTQYF.

The V call is TRBV6-6, the J call TRBJ2-7; D perhaps matches TRBD1 (5 bases). The length of the CDR3 is 13 residues. The V gene's germline CDR1 is MNHNY and CDR2 SVGAGI (reference sequence). V lost 6 bases and J lost 2, with 11 bases in between. CDR3 in DNA: TGTGCCAGCAGGGAGACAGCCACCTACGAGCAGTACTTC. Translated: CASRETATYEQYF.

The chain links TRBV9 to TRBJ2-7; a weak D match, TRBD1 (6 bases). Germline V gene data show CDR1 as SGDLS and CDR2 as YYNGEE. The CDR3 has 12 residues. With 0 bases removed from V and 6 bases from J, the gap between germline ends came to 7 bases. The CDR3 DNA follows: TGTGCCAGCAGCGTAGTAGGGGGCGAGCAGTACTTC. Its protein product is CASSVVGGEQYF.

This chain uses TRBV6-5 with TRBJ1-2; maybe TRBD1 (6 bases). The CDR3 is 11 residues long. V was cut by 7 bases and J by 7 bases, with 10 bases left in between. Germline CDR1 MNHEY, CDR2 SVGAGI. CDR3 residues: CASTQGSGYTF. The CDR3 nucleotides are TGTGCCAGCACCCAGGGGAGTGGCTACACCTTC.

The chain couples TRBV19 to TRBJ2-7; 9 positions match TRBD1. With 5 bases clipped from V and 4 bases from J, the junction kept 9 bases outside the gene matches. CDR1 is LNHDA, CDR2 SQIVND, per germline (reference sequence). The CDR3 spans 15 residues. The CDR3 sequence is CASSLAGTGLYEQYF. The CDR3 DNA reads TGTGCCAGTAGTTTGGCCGGGACAGGGCTGTACGAGCAGTACTTC. The full variable domain, in which reference TRBV19 and TRBJ2-7 provide the parts outside the CDR3, is DGGITQSPKYLFRKEGQNVTLSCEQNLNHDAMYWYRQDPGQGLRLIYYSQIVNDFQKGDIAEGYSVSREKKESFPLTVTSAQKNPTAFYLCASSLAGTGLYEQYFGPGTRLTVT.

This chain links TRBV5-6 with TRBJ2-3; D may be TRBD2 (6 bases). The CDR3 is made up of 14 amino acids. Per the germline V gene, CDR1 is SGHDT and CDR2 is YYEEEE. V lost 5 bases and J 2 bases, leaving 12 bases between the germline ends. The CDR3 DNA reads as TGTGCCAGCAGGCCGGGACTCGCCACAGATACGCAGTATTTT. Encoded protein: CASRPGLATDTQYF.

This clone appeared a few times. V is TRBV5-1 and J is TRBJ2-1; 9 nucleotides line up with TRBD2. From germline, CDR1 is SGHRS and CDR2 YFSETQ. The J segment lost 3 bases and the V segment lost 0 bases, leaving 16 bases of the junction unmatched. This CDR3 has 20 amino acids. The CDR3: CASSLGLAVSSKRVYNEQFF. The CDR3 DNA reads as TGCGCCAGCAGCTTGGGACTAGCGGTCTCCTCCAAACGAGTCTACAATGAGCAGTTCTTC. The whole variable domain, remainder taken from reference TRBV5-1 and TRBJ2-1, is KAGVTQTPRYLIKTRGQQVTLSCSPISGHRSVSWYQQTPGQGLQFLFEYFSETQRNKGNFPGRFSGRQFSNSRSEMNVSTLELGDSALYLCASSLGLAVSSKRVYNEQFFGPGTRLTVL.

The chain joins TRBV10-3 to TRBJ2-5, with 13 bases lining up with TRBD2. The V gene's germline CDR1 is ENHRY and CDR2 SYGVKD. This CDR3 comprises 16 residues. Unmatched junction bases numbered 10, after V lost 8 bases and J lost 4 bases. In nucleotides, the CDR3 is TGTGCCATCGGAGGACTAGCGGGAGATATGGGAGAGACCCAGTACTTC. Translation gives CAIGGLAGDMGETQYF.